The entry below describes one T cell receptor (beta chain). Its target is not known. This record belongs to a study of shared clonotypes between healthy human individuals. Whole-study findings and limits: Clonotypes which were not shared had lower generation probabilities than clonotypes that all four donors shared.

Measured with immunoSEQ multiplex PCR; TCRdb has only the in-frame clones, and not every one. The profile shows around 1 million clones, around three quarters of them singletons. Adult donors, all healthy and HIV-negative, had no recent acute infections or vaccinations. J lost 7 bases, V lost 7 bases, and 4 bases had no gene match. Germline CDR1 MNHNS, CDR2 SASEGT. The CDR3 loop spans 12 amino acids. This receptor was identified in a man aged 18 to 29 in good health. V and J are TRBV6-1 and TRBJ2-7; 10 nucleotides agree with TRBD2. Sequenced material: memory CD4+ T cells sorted from blood. As for subset: CD45RA-negative fraction. This CDR3 reads CASNMGLAEQYF. The CDR3, as DNA: TGTGCCAGCAATATGGGACTAGCGGAGCAGTACTTC.